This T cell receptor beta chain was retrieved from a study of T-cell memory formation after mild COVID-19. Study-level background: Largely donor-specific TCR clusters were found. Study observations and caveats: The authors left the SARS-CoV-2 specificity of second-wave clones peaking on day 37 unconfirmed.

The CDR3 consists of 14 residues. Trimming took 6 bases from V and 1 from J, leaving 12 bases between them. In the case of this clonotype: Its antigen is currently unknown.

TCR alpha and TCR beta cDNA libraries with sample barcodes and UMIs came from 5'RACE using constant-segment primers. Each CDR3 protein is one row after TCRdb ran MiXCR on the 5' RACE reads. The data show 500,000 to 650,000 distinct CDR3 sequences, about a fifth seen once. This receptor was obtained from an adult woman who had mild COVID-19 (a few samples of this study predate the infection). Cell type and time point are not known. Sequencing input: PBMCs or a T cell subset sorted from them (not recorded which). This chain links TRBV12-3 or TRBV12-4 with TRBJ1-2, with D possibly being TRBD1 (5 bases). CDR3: CASSGDGNNYGYTF. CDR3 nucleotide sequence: TGTGCCAGCAGCGGGGACGGAAATAACTATGGCTACACCTTC.